This record concerns one TCR beta chain sequence. Its cognate antigen is unknown. This specimen belongs to a study of cytomegalovirus exposure and HLA in healthy donors. 13 Jbeta primers and 60 Vbeta primers were used for the PCR. Libraries were prepared by immunoSEQ multiplex PCR; TCRdb keeps only in-frame clonotypes and omits some of them. The table shows some 71,000 clones, with approximately 70% occurring only once. Points from the study as a whole: Sequencing depth across donors, presence/absence analyses assumed, was roughly uniform. Researchers counted 164 TCR beta chains as cytomegalovirus-associated.

Germline CDR1 is WNHNN and CDR2 is SYGVQD (reference sequence). The CDR3 runs 13 residues. Trimming took off 2 bases at V and 3 bases at J, with 7 bases between the two ends. The sequence derives from a woman in her forties or fifties in good health and CMV-seropositive. The J gene is TRBJ1-2, the V gene TRBV10-1; D uncertain. The sample comprised PBMCs. CDR3 nucleotides: TGCGCCAGCAGTGAGCGGGAGCACTATGGCTACACCTTC. Residues: CASSEREHYGYTF.